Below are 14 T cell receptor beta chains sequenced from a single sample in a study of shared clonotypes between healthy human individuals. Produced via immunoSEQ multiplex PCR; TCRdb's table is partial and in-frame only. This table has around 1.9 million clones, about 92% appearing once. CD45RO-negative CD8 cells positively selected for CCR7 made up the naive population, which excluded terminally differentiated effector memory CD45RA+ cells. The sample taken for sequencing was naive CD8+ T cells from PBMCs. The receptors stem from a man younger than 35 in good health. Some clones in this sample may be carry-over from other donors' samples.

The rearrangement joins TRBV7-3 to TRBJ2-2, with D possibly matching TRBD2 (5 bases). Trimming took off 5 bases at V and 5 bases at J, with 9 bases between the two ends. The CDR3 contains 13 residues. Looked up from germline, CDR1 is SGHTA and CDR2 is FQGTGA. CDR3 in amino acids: CASSVPGTGELFF. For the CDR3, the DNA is TGTGCCAGCAGCGTACCGGGGACCGGGGAGCTGTTTTTT.

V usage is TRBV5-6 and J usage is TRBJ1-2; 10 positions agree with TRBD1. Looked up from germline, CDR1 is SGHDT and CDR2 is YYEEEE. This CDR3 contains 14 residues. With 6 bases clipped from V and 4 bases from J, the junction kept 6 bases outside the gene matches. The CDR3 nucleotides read TGTGCCAGCAATTCCGGGACAGGGGTCTATGGCTACACCTTC. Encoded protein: CASNSGTGVYGYTF.

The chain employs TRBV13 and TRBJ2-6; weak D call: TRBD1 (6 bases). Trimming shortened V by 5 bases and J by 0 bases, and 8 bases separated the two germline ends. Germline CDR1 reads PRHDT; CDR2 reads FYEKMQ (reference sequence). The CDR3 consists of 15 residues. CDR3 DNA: TGTGCCAGCAGCAAACAGGGCTCTGGGGCCAACGTCCTGACTTTC. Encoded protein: CASSKQGSGANVLTF.

The CDR3 sequence: CASSLSGTGFQPQHF. The CDR3 region has the DNA TGTGCCAGCAGTTTATCGGGGACAGGGTTTCAGCCCCAGCATTTT. V and J are TRBV27 and TRBJ1-5, with 9 bases lining up with TRBD1. The CDR3 is made up of 15 amino acids. Germline CDR1 is MNHEY and CDR2 is SMNVEV (reference sequence). The V segment lost 0 bases and the J segment 6 bases; nucleotides outside the gene matches: 3.

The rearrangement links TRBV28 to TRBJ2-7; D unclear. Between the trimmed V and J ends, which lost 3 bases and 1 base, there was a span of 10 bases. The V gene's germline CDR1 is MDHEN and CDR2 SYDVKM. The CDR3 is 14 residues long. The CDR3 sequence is CASSFGDLSYEQYF. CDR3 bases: TGTGCCAGCAGTTTCGGAGACCTTTCCTACGAGCAGTACTTC.

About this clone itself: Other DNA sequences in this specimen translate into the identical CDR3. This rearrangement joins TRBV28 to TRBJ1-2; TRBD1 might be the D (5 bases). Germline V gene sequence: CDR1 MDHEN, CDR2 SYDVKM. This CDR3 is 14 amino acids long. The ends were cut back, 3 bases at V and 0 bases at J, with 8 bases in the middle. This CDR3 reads CASSFGGTNYGYTF. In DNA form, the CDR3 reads TGTGCCAGCAGTTTTGGGGGTACTAACTATGGCTACACCTTC.

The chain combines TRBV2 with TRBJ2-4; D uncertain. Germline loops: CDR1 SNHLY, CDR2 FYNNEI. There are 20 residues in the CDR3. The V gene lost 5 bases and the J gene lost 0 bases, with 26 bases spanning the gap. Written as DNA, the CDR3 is TGTGCCAGCAGTTCCGGGCCCGGACCTTTATCCCGTCTAGCCAAAAACATTCAGTACTTC. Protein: CASSSGPGPLSRLAKNIQYF.

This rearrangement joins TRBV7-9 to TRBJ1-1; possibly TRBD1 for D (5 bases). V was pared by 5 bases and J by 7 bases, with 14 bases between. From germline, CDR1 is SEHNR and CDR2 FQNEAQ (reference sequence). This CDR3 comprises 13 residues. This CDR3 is CASSPPLGDEAFF. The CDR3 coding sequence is TGTGCCAGCAGCCCACCGTTGGGGGATGAAGCTTTCTTT.

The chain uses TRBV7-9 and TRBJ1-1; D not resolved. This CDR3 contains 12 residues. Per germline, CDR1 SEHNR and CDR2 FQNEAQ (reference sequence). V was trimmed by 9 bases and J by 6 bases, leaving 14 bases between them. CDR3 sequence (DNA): TGTGCCAGTACCGGGCCTCCCCCTGAAGCTTTCTTT. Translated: CASTGPPPEAFF.

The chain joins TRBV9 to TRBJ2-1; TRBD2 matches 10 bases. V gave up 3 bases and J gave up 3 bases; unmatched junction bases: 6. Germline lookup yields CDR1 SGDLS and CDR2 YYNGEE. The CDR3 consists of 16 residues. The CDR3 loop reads CASSGSSGRDYNEQFF. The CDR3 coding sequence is TGTGCCAGCAGCGGATCTAGCGGGAGAGACTACAATGAGCAGTTCTTC. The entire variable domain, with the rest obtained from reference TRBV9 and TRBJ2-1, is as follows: DSGVTQTPKHLITATGQRVTLRCSPRSGDLSVYWYQQSLDQGLQFLIQYYNGEERAKGNILERFSAQQFPDLHSELNLSSLELGDSALYFCASSGSSGRDYNEQFFGPGTRLTVL.

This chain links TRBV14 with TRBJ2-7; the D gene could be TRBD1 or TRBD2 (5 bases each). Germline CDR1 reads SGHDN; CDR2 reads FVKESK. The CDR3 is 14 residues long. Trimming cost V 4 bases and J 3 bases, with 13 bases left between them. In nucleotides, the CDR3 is TGTGCCAGCAGCCGATCCGGGACGATCTACGAGCAGTACTTC. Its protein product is CASSRSGTIYEQYF.

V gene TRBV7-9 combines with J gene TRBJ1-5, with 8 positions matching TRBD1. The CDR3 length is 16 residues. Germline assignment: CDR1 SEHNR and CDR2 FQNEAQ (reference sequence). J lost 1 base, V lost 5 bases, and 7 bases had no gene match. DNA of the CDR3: TGTGCCAGCAGCCCCCAAAGACAGGGGAGCAATCAGCCCCAGCATTTT. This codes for CASSPQRQGSNQPQHF. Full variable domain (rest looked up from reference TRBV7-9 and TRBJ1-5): DTGVSQNPRHKITKRGQNVTFRCDPISEHNRLYWYRQTLGQGPEFLTYFQNEAQLEKSRLLSDRFSAERPKGSFSTLEIQRTEQGDSAMYLCASSPQRQGSNQPQHFGDGTRLSIL.

The CDR3 sequence is CASGAGDYYNEQFF. As DNA, the CDR3 is TGTGCCAGCGGGGCTGGGGACTACTACAATGAGCAGTTCTTC. The chain links TRBV27 to TRBJ2-1; 7 bases fit TRBD2. The CDR3 extends over 14 amino acids. Per the germline V gene, CDR1 is MNHEY and CDR2 is SMNVEV (reference sequence). V dropped 8 bases and J dropped 3; count of bases not matched to a gene: 7.

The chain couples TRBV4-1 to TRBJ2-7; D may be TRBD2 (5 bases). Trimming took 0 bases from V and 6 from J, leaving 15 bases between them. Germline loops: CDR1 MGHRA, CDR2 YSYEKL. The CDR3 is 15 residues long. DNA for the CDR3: TGCGCCAGCAGCCAAGATCAGCGGAGCCTAGGCGAGCAGTACTTC. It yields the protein CASSQDQRSLGEQYF.